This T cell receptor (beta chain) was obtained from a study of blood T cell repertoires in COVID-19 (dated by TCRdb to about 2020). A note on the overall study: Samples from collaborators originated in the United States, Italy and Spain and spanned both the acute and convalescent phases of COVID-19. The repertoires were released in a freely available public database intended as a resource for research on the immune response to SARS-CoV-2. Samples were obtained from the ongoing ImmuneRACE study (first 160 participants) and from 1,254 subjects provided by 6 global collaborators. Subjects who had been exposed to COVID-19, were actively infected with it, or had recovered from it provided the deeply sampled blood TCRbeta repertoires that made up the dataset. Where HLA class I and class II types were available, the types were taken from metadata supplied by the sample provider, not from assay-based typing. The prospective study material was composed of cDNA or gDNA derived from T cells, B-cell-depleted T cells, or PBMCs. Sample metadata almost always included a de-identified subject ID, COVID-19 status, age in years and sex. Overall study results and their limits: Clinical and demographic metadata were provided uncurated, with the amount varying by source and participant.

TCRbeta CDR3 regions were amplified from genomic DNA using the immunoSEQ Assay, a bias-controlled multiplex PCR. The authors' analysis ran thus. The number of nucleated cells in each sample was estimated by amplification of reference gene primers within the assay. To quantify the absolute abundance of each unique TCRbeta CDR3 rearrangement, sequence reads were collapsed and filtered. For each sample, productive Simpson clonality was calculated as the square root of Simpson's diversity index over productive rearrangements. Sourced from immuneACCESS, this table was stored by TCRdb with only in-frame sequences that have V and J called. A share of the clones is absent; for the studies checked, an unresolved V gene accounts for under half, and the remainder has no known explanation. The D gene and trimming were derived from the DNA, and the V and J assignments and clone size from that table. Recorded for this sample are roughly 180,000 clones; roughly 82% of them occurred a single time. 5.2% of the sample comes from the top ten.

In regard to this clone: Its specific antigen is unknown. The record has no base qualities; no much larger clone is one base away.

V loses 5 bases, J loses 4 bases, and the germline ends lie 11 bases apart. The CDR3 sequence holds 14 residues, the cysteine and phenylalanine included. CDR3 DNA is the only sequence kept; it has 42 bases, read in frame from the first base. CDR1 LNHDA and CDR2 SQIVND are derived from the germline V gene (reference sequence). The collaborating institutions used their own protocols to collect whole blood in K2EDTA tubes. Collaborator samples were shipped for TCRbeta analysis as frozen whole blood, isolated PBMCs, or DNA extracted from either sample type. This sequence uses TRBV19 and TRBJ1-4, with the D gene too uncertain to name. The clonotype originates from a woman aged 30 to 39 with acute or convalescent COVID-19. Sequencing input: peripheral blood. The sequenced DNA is TGTGCCAGTAGTTCGACGGGGTTTAATGAAAAACTGTTTTTT. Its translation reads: CASSSTGFNEKLFF.